Below, one T cell receptor beta chain is given with its context. CDR1 is LNHDA and CDR2 is SQIVND in the germline V gene (reference sequence). The CDR3 is 15 amino acids. The V gene lost 5 bases and the J gene lost 4 bases, with 17 bases spanning the gap. This entry comes from a study of T cells after somatic rescue of genetic block. The data were produced by immunoSEQ multiplex PCR, yet TCRdb's version contains in-frame clones alone and is incomplete. The sample holds about 88,000 clones; 80% to 90% are singletons and the top ten take 1.5% to 2%. Sequencing input: peripheral blood mononuclear cells (PBMCs). The receptor was isolated from a woman under 30. The J gene is TRBJ1-1, the V gene TRBV19, with D maybe TRBD1 (6 bases). The CDR3 reads CASSSDTGGGTEAFF. CDR3 DNA sequence: TGTGCCAGTAGTTCCGACACCGGAGGGGGCACTGAAGCTTTCTTT. The full variable domain, with the rest looked up from reference TRBV19 and TRBJ1-1, is DGGITQSPKYLFRKEGQNVTLSCEQNLNHDAMYWYRQDPGQGLRLIYYSQIVNDFQKGDIAEGYSVSREKKESFPLTVTSAQKNPTAFYLCASSSDTGGGTEAFFGQGTRLTVV.